The next 27 T cell receptor beta chains were all read from a single sample in a study of blood T cell repertoires in COVID-19. Some clones are missing from TCRdb's copy, which holds only in-frame ones; the method was immunoSEQ multiplex PCR. The repertoire includes 95,000 to 100,000 clones, over 75% of them detected once, and 11% sits in the top ten. Material for sequencing was peripheral blood. These receptors were collected from a woman aged 25 to 39 with acute or convalescent COVID-19.

The chain couples TRBV7-2 to TRBJ2-1, with TRBD1 identical over 7 bases. After removal of 5 bases from V and 7 bases from J, the junction contained 14 bases not matched to a gene. Looked up from germline, CDR1 is SGHTA and CDR2 is FQGNSA. There are 16 residues in the CDR3. The CDR3 loop reads CASSPNPGRGWNEQFF. In nucleotides, the CDR3 is TGTGCCAGCAGCCCTAACCCGGGCAGGGGGTGGAATGAGCAGTTCTTC. The whole variable domain, remainder taken from reference TRBV7-2 and TRBJ2-1, is GAGVSQSPSNKVTEKGKDVELRCDPISGHTALYWYRQSLGQGLEFLIYFQGNSAPDKSGLPSDRFSAERTGGSVSTLTIQRTQQEDSAVYLCASSPNPGRGWNEQFFGPGTRLTVL.

The chain has TRBV25-1 and TRBJ2-5; 10 bases match TRBD1. Losses at the gene ends were 5 bases for V and 5 bases for J; bases not matched to a gene: 8. Germline CDR1 MGHDK, CDR2 SYGVNS. The CDR3 is 15 residues long. CDR3 region: CASSFGTGVWETQYF. Here the CDR3 DNA reads TGTGCCAGCAGTTTCGGGACAGGGGTGTGGGAGACCCAGTACTTC.

This rearrangement joins TRBV10-3 to TRBJ1-2; 9 nucleotides line up with TRBD1. The CDR3 is made up of 17 amino acids. Germline values: CDR1 ENHRY, CDR2 SYGVKD. The ends lost 4 bases at V and 2 bases at J; junction bases unmatched: 11. The CDR3 sequence: CAISGRQGGIINYGYTF. The CDR3 DNA reads TGTGCCATCAGTGGTAGACAGGGGGGTATTATAAACTATGGCTACACCTTC.

V and J are TRBV3-1 (or the pseudogene TRBV3-2) and TRBJ1-1, with D possibly being TRBD1 (5 bases). Trimming left V 2 bases short and J 10 bases short, with 14 bases between. This CDR3 has 13 amino acids. CDR1 is LGHDT, CDR2 YNNKEL, per germline (reference sequence). Written as DNA, the CDR3 is TGTGCCAGCAGCCAAAACCGGGGGTTTGGAGCTTTCTTT. It encodes CASSQNRGFGAFF.

This chain uses TRBV12-3 or TRBV12-4 with TRBJ1-3; D unresolved. The ends were cut back, 3 bases at V and 3 bases at J, with 3 bases in the middle. The CDR3 totals 12 residues. The CDR3 bases are TGTGCCAGCAGTTTCAGTGGAAACACCATATATTTT. Protein: CASSFSGNTIYF.

The V gene is TRBV5-1, the J gene TRBJ2-7, with TRBD1 identical over 7 bases. The ends lost 5 bases at V and 0 bases at J; junction bases unmatched: 14. CDR3 length: 17 amino acids. Germline V lookup: CDR1 SGHRS, CDR2 YFSETQ. CDR3: CASRRGTAKTNSYEQYF. The DNA of the CDR3 is TGCGCCAGCAGAAGGGGGACAGCTAAAACTAACTCCTACGAGCAGTACTTC. The full variable domain, rest sourced from reference TRBV5-1 and TRBJ2-7, is KAGVTQTPRYLIKTRGQQVTLSCSPISGHRSVSWYQQTPGQGLQFLFEYFSETQRNKGNFPGRFSGRQFSNSRSEMNVSTLELGDSALYLCASRRGTAKTNSYEQYFGPGTRLTVT.

This sequence joins TRBV3-1 (or the pseudogene TRBV3-2) and TRBJ1-6; D not certain. Trimming took 0 bases from V and 9 from J, leaving 15 bases between them. Germline V gene lookup returns CDR1 LGHDT and CDR2 YNNKEL (reference sequence). CDR3 length: 16 residues. The CDR3 DNA reads TGTGCCAGCAGCCAAGATTCGGTAGCGGCCTCTTCACCCCTCCACTTT. It yields the protein CASSQDSVAASSPLHF.

CDR3 protein: CASSPRGDEQFF. The DNA for the CDR3 is TGTGCCAGCAGCCCCCGGGGGGATGAGCAGTTCTTC. The chain links TRBV4-2 to TRBJ2-1, with 7 positions matching TRBD2. The CDR3 has 12 residues. J was trimmed by 8 bases and V by 4 bases; bases with no gene match: 2. Germline lookup yields CDR1 LGHNA and CDR2 YNFKEQ.

J is TRBJ1-1 and V is TRBV12-3 or TRBV12-4; D is unclear. V was cut by 3 bases and J by 3 bases, with 8 bases left in between. The CDR3 has 13 amino acids. CDR3 sequence reads: CASSFSGDTEAFF. CDR3 sequence (DNA): TGTGCCAGCAGTTTTTCCGGGGACACTGAAGCTTTCTTT.

This sequence joins TRBV13 and TRBJ2-1, with 7 bases aligning to TRBD1. J lost 7 bases, V lost 3 bases, and 6 bases had no gene match. Germline CDR1 and CDR2: PRHDT and FYEKMQ (reference sequence). The CDR3 has 14 residues. CDR3 protein: CASSFRTGRNEQFF. The CDR3 DNA sequence: TGTGCCAGCAGCTTTAGGACAGGTCGTAATGAGCAGTTCTTC. The full variable domain, in which reference TRBV13 and TRBJ2-1 provide the parts outside the CDR3, is AAGVIQSPRHLIKEKRETATLKCYPIPRHDTVYWYQQGPGQDPQFLISFYEKMQSDKGSIPDRFSAQQFSDYHSELNMSSLELGDSALYFCASSFRTGRNEQFFGPGTRLTVL.

The chain joins TRBV19 to TRBJ1-2; no definite D call. V lost 3 bases and J lost 5, with 7 bases in between. In germline, CDR1 is LNHDA, CDR2 SQIVND (reference sequence). This CDR3 has 12 residues. The CDR3 loop reads CASSMRSYGYTF. The CDR3, as DNA: TGTGCCAGTAGTATGCGGTCTTATGGCTACACCTTC.

This sequence joins TRBV7-9 and TRBJ1-1; 7 nucleotides agree with TRBD1. In germline, CDR1 is SEHNR, CDR2 FQNEAQ (reference sequence). Trimming removed 3 bases from V and 3 bases from J; junction bases left unmatched: 1. CDR3 length equals 13 residues. DNA for the CDR3: TGTGCCAGCAGCTTCACAGGGGACACTGAAGCTTTCTTT. Residues: CASSFTGDTEAFF.

This clone is medium-sized (0.01 to 0.1%) by share. The rearrangement uses TRBV4-1 and TRBJ1-2; D is possibly TRBD1 (6 bases). This CDR3 is built from 14 residues. The V end was cut by 0 bases, the J end by 5 bases, with 10 bases between. Germline V CDR1 and CDR2: MGHRA, YSYEKL. The CDR3 here is CASSQEGAEYGYTF. For the CDR3, the DNA is TGCGCCAGCAGCCAAGAGGGGGCGGAGTATGGCTACACCTTC.

In this sample, this clone turned up a few times. This chain joins TRBV28 and TRBJ1-2; D unresolved. The V and J ends lost 3 bases and 8 bases respectively, with 13 bases between them. This CDR3 spans 13 amino acids. CDR1 is MDHEN, CDR2 SYDVKM, per germline. In DNA, the CDR3 is TGTGCCAGCAGTTTTGAGGGCCTTACGGGCTACACCTTC. This encodes CASSFEGLTGYTF.

The chain recombines TRBV7-3 with TRBJ2-1; the match to TRBD2 covers 10 bases. V lost 5 bases and J lost 5; bases outside the gene matches: 6. The CDR3 spans 15 residues. Looked up from germline, CDR1 is SGHTA and CDR2 is FQGTGA. In DNA, the CDR3 is TGTGCCAGCAGCCACTATAGCGGGGGGAACAATGAGCAGTTCTTC. This codes for CASSHYSGGNNEQFF.

The chain has TRBV6-5 and TRBJ1-3; a possible D gene is TRBD1 (5 bases). The length of the CDR3 is 14 residues. Deletions cut 6 bases from V and 0 bases from J, with 9 bases between. Germline CDR1 is MNHEY and CDR2 is SVGAGI. The CDR3 loop reads CASRTATSGNTIYF. CDR3 DNA: TGTGCCAGCAGGACAGCTACCTCTGGAAACACCATATATTTT.

This chain joins TRBV15 and TRBJ1-1; the D gene is possibly TRBD1 (6 bases). The CDR3 is 13 amino acids. Germline V gene sequence: CDR1 LNHNV, CDR2 YYDKDF (reference sequence). Trimming pared 1 base from V and 6 bases from J, leaving 9 bases between. This CDR3 is CATSRGNRAEAFF. The CDR3 region has the DNA TGTGCCACCAGCAGAGGTAACAGGGCTGAAGCTTTCTTT.

This chain joins TRBV6-6 and TRBJ1-6; 7 bases align to TRBD1. J was trimmed by 14 bases and V by 5 bases; bases with no gene match: 15. Per the germline V gene, CDR1 is MNHNY and CDR2 is SVGAGI (reference sequence). This CDR3 contains 15 residues. CDR3: CASSPLRGQSVALHF. CDR3 bases: TGTGCCAGCAGTCCCCTGAGGGGACAGTCAGTGGCCCTCCACTTT.

The V and J genes are TRBV7-2 and TRBJ2-7, with 9 bases lining up with TRBD1. Trimming cost V 4 bases and J 7 bases; bases outside gene matches: 11. This CDR3 region has 15 residues. Germline loops: CDR1 SGHTA, CDR2 FQGNSA. This chain's CDR3 is CASSSLGQGSREQYF. The CDR3 DNA reads as TGTGCCAGCAGCTCCTTGGGACAGGGTTCGCGGGAGCAGTACTTC.

The J gene is TRBJ1-2, the V gene TRBV7-2, with D maybe TRBD1 (6 bases). Trimming removed 2 bases from V and 6 bases from J, with 7 bases in between. This CDR3 region has 12 residues. Germline loops: CDR1 SGHTA, CDR2 FQGNSA. This CDR3 is CASSLYRDGYTF. The CDR3 bases are TGTGCCAGCAGCTTATACAGGGATGGCTACACCTTC.

The chain couples TRBV7-9 to TRBJ2-3; the match to TRBD2 covers 9 bases. The CDR3 is made up of 16 amino acids. Germline trimming cut 2 bases from V and 6 bases from J; bases unmatched to any gene: 9. From germline, CDR1 is SEHNR and CDR2 FQNEAQ (reference sequence). This CDR3 is CASSLSTSGRPDTQYF. For the CDR3, the DNA is TGTGCCAGCAGCTTATCAACTAGCGGGCGCCCTGATACGCAGTATTTT. Full variable domain (remainder filled in from reference TRBV7-9 and TRBJ2-3): DTGVSQNPRHKITKRGQNVTFRCDPISEHNRLYWYRQTLGQGPEFLTYFQNEAQLEKSRLLSDRFSAERPKGSFSTLEIQRTEQGDSAMYLCASSLSTSGRPDTQYFGPGTRLTVL.

This chain links TRBV5-1 with TRBJ1-4; the D is unclear. From germline, CDR1 is SGHRS and CDR2 YFSETQ. CDR3 length: 15 amino acids. V gave up 4 bases and J gave up 3 bases, with 13 bases separating them. In DNA form, the CDR3 reads TGCGCCAGCAGCCCCTCGGTCCATGCTAATGAAAAACTGTTTTTT. Amino acid sequence: CASSPSVHANEKLFF.

This chain connects TRBV18 to TRBJ1-5; TRBD1 agrees at 10 bases. Germline CDR1 KGHSH, CDR2 LQKENI. V shed 3 bases and J 5 bases; nucleotides not matched to a gene: 1. The length of the CDR3 is 14 residues. As DNA, the CDR3 is TGTGCCAGCTCACCCGGGACAGGGGATCAGCCCCAGCATTTT. It encodes CASSPGTGDQPQHF.

The chain employs TRBV28 and TRBJ2-7, with 8 bases matching TRBD1. Unmatched junction bases numbered 6, after V lost 5 bases and J lost 0 bases. In germline, CDR1 is MDHEN, CDR2 SYDVKM. The CDR3 is 15 amino acids. The CDR3 protein is CASSRGTGSSYEQYF. The DNA of the CDR3 is TGTGCCAGCAGTCGGGGGACAGGTAGCTCCTACGAGCAGTACTTC.

The chain has TRBV7-3 and TRBJ1-1; a weak D match, TRBD1 (5 bases). The CDR3 runs 14 residues. V shed 3 bases and J shed 7 bases, with 15 bases lying between them. Germline CDR1 is SGHTA and CDR2 is FQGTGA. CDR3 region: CASSLRGGGGEAFF. Written as DNA, the CDR3 is TGTGCCAGCAGCTTGAGGGGAGGCGGTGGTGAAGCTTTCTTT.

The chain links TRBV5-4 to TRBJ1-2; D perhaps matches TRBD1 (6 bases). Trimming cost V 4 bases and J 3 bases, with 19 bases left between them. This CDR3 comprises 16 residues. Per the germline V gene, CDR1 is SGHNT and CDR2 is YYREEE (reference sequence). As DNA, the CDR3 is TGTGCCAGCAGCCTTTTCACAGGGAGTGTGGACTATGGCTACACCTTC. Its protein product is CASSLFTGSVDYGYTF.

The chain recombines TRBV18 with TRBJ1-6; D gene ambiguous. The CDR3 consists of 14 residues. CDR1 and CDR2 from the germline V gene are KGHSH and LQKENI. V lost 3 bases and J 6 bases, leaving 9 bases between the germline ends. This chain's CDR3 is CASSPNSANSPLHF. CDR3 in DNA: TGTGCCAGCTCACCGAACAGTGCTAATTCACCCCTCCACTTT.